The 18 T cell receptor beta chains listed next were all sequenced from one sample in a study of cytomegalovirus exposure and HLA in healthy donors. Primers for the PCR totalled 60 Vbeta and 13 Jbeta. TCRdb's copy holds only in-frame clones and misses some; the assay was immunoSEQ multiplex PCR. The sample contains about 160,000 clones, over 60% of which appear only once. The specimen was PBMCs. These TCRs come from a woman aged 18-29 years in good health and CMV-seronegative.

The V call is TRBV11-3, the J call TRBJ2-1; 7 bases are shared with TRBD2. The V and J ends lost 1 base and 4 bases, in that order; junction bases with no gene match: 7. Looked up from germline, CDR1 is SGHNT and CDR2 is YENEEA. The CDR3 is 16 amino acids. The CDR3 DNA reads as TGTGCCAGCAGCTTAGGTGCTAGCGGTACTTACAATGAGCAGTTCTTC. It codes for CASSLGASGTYNEQFF.

The chain has TRBV7-8 and TRBJ2-5, with 11 bases lining up with TRBD1. The junction had 3 bases not matched to a gene; V was cut back by 1 base and J by 5 bases. CDR1 is SGHVS and CDR2 is FQNEAQ in the germline V gene. The CDR3 is made up of 15 amino acids. CDR3 sequence reads: CASSLGTGGAETQYF. The CDR3 DNA is TGTGCCAGCAGCTTAGGGACAGGGGGCGCGGAGACCCAGTACTTC.

This chain joins TRBV4-1 and TRBJ2-1; 8 nucleotides align to TRBD1. This CDR3 is 15 amino acids long. Trimming at V came to 5 bases and at J to 5 bases, leaving 8 bases not matched to a gene. Per the germline V gene, CDR1 is MGHRA and CDR2 is YSYEKL. CDR3 residues: CASSSRQDRDNEQFF. In nucleotides, the CDR3 is TGCGCCAGCAGCTCACGACAGGACAGGGACAATGAGCAGTTCTTC.

This clone was seen a handful of times. This chain links TRBV10-3 with TRBJ1-2; no clear D gene. The CDR3 extends over 13 amino acids. Germline-derived CDR1 and CDR2 are ENHRY and SYGVKD. V was cut by 11 bases and J by 0 bases, with 13 bases left in between. For the CDR3, the DNA is TGTGCCGCGAGTAGTCCTTCTAACTATGGCTACACCTTC. Translated, it gives CAASSPSNYGYTF.

This clone was found a few times. The V call is TRBV6-1, the J call TRBJ2-1; a weak D match, TRBD2 (6 bases). The germline V and J ends were trimmed by 8 bases and 8 bases, with 16 bases remaining between them. This CDR3 has 13 residues. Germline values: CDR1 MNHNS, CDR2 SASEGT. The CDR3 is CASAGSYGDEQFF. The CDR3 bases are TGTGCCAGCGCCGGGAGCTACGGCGATGAGCAGTTCTTC.

The rearrangement uses TRBV5-1 and TRBJ2-5; 12 bases match TRBD2. This CDR3 is built from 15 residues. V was pared by 4 bases and J by 7 bases, with 8 bases of the junction left unmatched. In germline, CDR1 is SGHRS, CDR2 YFSETQ. CDR3 bases: TGCGCCAGCAGCAGGACTAGCGGGGAGAGTGTGACCCAGTACTTC. It yields the protein CASSRTSGESVTQYF.

This chain joins TRBV5-1 and TRBJ2-7; 8 bases line up with TRBD1. The V gene end was trimmed by 3 bases and the J gene end by 3 bases; junction bases not matched to a gene: 2. The CDR3 length is 13 residues. CDR1 and CDR2 (germline): SGHRS, YFSETQ. CDR3 nucleotide sequence: TGCGCCAGCAGCTCGACAGGGGTCTACGAGCAGTACTTC. Translated, it gives CASSSTGVYEQYF.

In DNA, the CDR3 is TGCGCCAGCAGCCAACTAACTAGCAGCATTGAGCAGTTCTTC. Amino acids: CASSQLTSSIEQFF. The chain recombines TRBV4-3 with TRBJ2-1, with a weak D call TRBD2 (6 bases). The germline CDR1 and CDR2 sequences are LGHNA and YSLEER. This CDR3 has 14 residues. Trimming left V 2 bases short and J 9 bases short, with 14 bases between.

The V gene is TRBV5-4, the J gene TRBJ2-7; D is possibly TRBD1 (6 bases). V was cut by 3 bases and J by 4 bases, with 8 bases left in between. Looked up from germline, CDR1 is SGHNT and CDR2 is YYREEE (reference sequence). The length of the CDR3 is 12 residues. CDR3 nucleotides: TGTGCCAGCAGCTCGGACAGTTACGAGCAGTACTTC. The encoded protein is CASSSDSYEQYF. Using reference TRBV5-4 and TRBJ2-7 for the parts outside the CDR3, the full variable domain is ETGVTQSPTHLIKTRGQQVTLRCSSQSGHNTVSWYQQALGQGPQFIFQYYREEENGRGNFPPRFSGLQFPNYSSELNVNALELDDSALYLCASSSDSYEQYFGPGTRLTVT.

This sequence joins TRBV5-6 and TRBJ2-5, with TRBD1 matching over 9 bases. The J call may be in error: the DNA end matches TRBJ2-7 better. CDR3 length: 14 amino acids. CDR1 and CDR2 from the germline V gene are SGHDT and YYEEEE. CDR3 nucleotide sequence: TGTGCCAGCAGTCGGACAGGGGTGGGATACGAGCAGTACTTC. It encodes CASSRTGVGYEQYF.

The chain uses TRBV19 and TRBJ2-3, with a tentative D call TRBD1 (5 bases). There are 16 residues in the CDR3. Germline CDR1 is LNHDA and CDR2 is SQIVND (reference sequence). The V and J ends lost 2 bases and 3 bases respectively, with 15 bases between them. CDR3 sequence reads: CASSITQGRDTDTQYF. As DNA, the CDR3 is TGTGCCAGTAGTATAACCCAAGGCAGGGATACAGATACGCAGTATTTT.

The chain links TRBV5-4 to TRBJ2-4; D ambiguous. The CDR3 covers 14 residues. The germline V and J ends were trimmed by 7 bases and 0 bases, with 11 bases remaining between them. Germline CDR1 SGHNT, CDR2 YYREEE (reference sequence). Here the CDR3 reads CASGQKLAKNIQYF. CDR3 DNA: TGTGCCAGCGGGCAGAAGCTAGCCAAAAACATTCAGTACTTC.

V gene TRBV27 combines with J gene TRBJ2-3, with 12 nucleotides matching TRBD2. V dropped 5 bases and J dropped 6; count of bases not matched to a gene: 9. Per germline, CDR1 MNHEY and CDR2 SMNVEV (reference sequence). This CDR3 contains 16 residues. The CDR3: CASSAYASGRADTQYF. The CDR3 region has the DNA TGTGCCAGCAGTGCCTACGCTAGCGGGAGGGCGGATACGCAGTATTTT.

This chain uses TRBV6-5 with TRBJ1-2; D remains unclear. The germline V and J ends were trimmed by 0 bases and 6 bases, with 11 bases remaining between them. Germline V gives CDR1 MNHEY, CDR2 SVGAGI. This CDR3 has 14 amino acids. The CDR3 protein is CASSYSWSANGYTF. The CDR3 coding sequence is TGTGCCAGCAGTTACTCGTGGAGTGCTAATGGCTACACCTTC.

This chain uses TRBV6-5 with TRBJ1-6; 7 bases agree with TRBD1. V gave up 2 bases and J gave up 7 bases; unmatched junction bases: 2. Germline V gene data show CDR1 as MNHEY and CDR2 as SVGAGI. This CDR3 is built from 14 residues. The CDR3 protein is CASSYPTGNSPLHF. The CDR3, as DNA: TGTGCCAGCAGTTACCCGACAGGGAATTCACCCCTCCACTTT.

This chain joins TRBV4-1 and TRBJ2-7, with 8 bases matching TRBD1. Germline V gene lookup returns CDR1 MGHRA and CDR2 YSYEKL. CDR3 length equals 16 residues. V lost 0 bases to trimming and J lost 2 bases; unmatched junction nucleotides: 6. The CDR3 bases are TGCGCCAGCAGCCAAGAGAAATGGACAGGGACCTACGAGCAGTACGTC. It specifies CASSQEKWTGTYEQYV.

The CDR3: CASSKGLAGKQYEQYF. As DNA, the CDR3 is TGTGCCAGCAGCAAAGGTCTAGCGGGGAAGCAGTACGAGCAGTACTTC. The chain joins TRBV21-1 to TRBJ2-7; TRBD2, the D gene given by the table, was not confirmed from the DNA. TRBV21-1 is an annotated pseudogene. This CDR3 spans 16 amino acids.

This rearrangement joins TRBV27 to TRBJ2-7; D is uncertain. Trimming left V 4 bases short and J 0 bases short, with 7 bases between. Germline values: CDR1 MNHEY, CDR2 SMNVEV (reference sequence). This CDR3 spans 13 amino acids. The CDR3 reads CASSSGRSYEQYF. Written as DNA, the CDR3 is TGTGCCAGCAGTTCGGGTCGCTCCTACGAGCAGTACTTC.